Below, 8 T cell receptor beta chains from the same sample are listed, as sequenced in a study of shared clonotypes between healthy human individuals. Profiling relied on immunoSEQ multiplex PCR, and the TCRdb table lists in-frame clones only, not all of them. The table shows about 490,000 clones, with 75% to 85% occurring only once. Sequences were obtained from PBMCs. These receptor sequences come from a woman between 40 and 50 years old in good health. Some clones in this sample may be carry-over from other donors' samples.

The chain couples TRBV6-5 to TRBJ2-5; 7 nucleotides agree with TRBD2. The junction had 9 bases not matched to a gene; V was cut back by 4 bases and J by 1 base. CDR1 is MNHEY and CDR2 is SVGAGI in the germline V gene. The CDR3 sequence is 16 residues long. The CDR3 DNA follows: TGTGCCAGCAGTTTCTCTAGCGGAACACTCCAAGAGACCCAGTACTTC. Translating gives CASSFSSGTLQETQYF.

CDR3 sequence: CASSILAENTGELFF. CDR3 nucleotide sequence: TGTGCCAGTAGTATTCTAGCGGAGAACACCGGGGAGCTGTTTTTT. V and J are TRBV19 and TRBJ2-2; TRBD2 matches at 7 bases. CDR1 and CDR2 (germline): LNHDA, SQIVND (reference sequence). Trimming took 3 bases from V and 1 from J; bases not matched to a gene: 2. The CDR3 is made up of 15 amino acids.

The V and J genes are TRBV7-8 and TRBJ2-3, with 11 bases identical to TRBD2. This CDR3 region has 17 residues. Trimming cost V 5 bases and J 6 bases; bases outside gene matches: 13. Germline CDR1 reads SGHVS; CDR2 reads FQNEAQ. CDR3 sequence (DNA): TGTGCCAGCAGCCCATCAGGGCTAGCGGGAGGTGGGGATACGCAGTATTTT. Translating it yields CASSPSGLAGGGDTQYF. Looking up the rest from reference TRBV7-8 and TRBJ2-3 gives the full variable domain: GAGVSQSPRYKVAKRGQDVALRCDPISGHVSLFWYQQALGQGPEFLTYFQNEAQLDKSGLPSDRFFAERPEGSVSTLKIQRTQQEDSAVYLCASSPSGLAGGGDTQYFGPGTRLTVL.

The V gene is TRBV5-1, the J gene TRBJ1-1; tentative D call: TRBD1 (5 bases). The V gene lost 0 bases and the J gene lost 5 bases, with 11 bases spanning the gap. CDR1 SGHRS and CDR2 YFSETQ come from the germline V gene. The CDR3 is 14 residues long. The CDR3 DNA sequence: TGCGCCAGCAGCTTGGAGGGGAGAACGACTGAAGCTTTCTTT. This sequence encodes CASSLEGRTTEAFF.

The V gene is TRBV18, the J gene TRBJ2-1; TRBD1 is a possible D gene (6 bases). CDR3 length: 16 residues. V lost 5 bases and J 6 bases, leaving 20 bases between the germline ends. Germline loops: CDR1 KGHSH, CDR2 LQKENI. The CDR3 sequence is CASSLNGQLGSNEQFF. CDR3 bases: TGTGCCAGCTCATTAAACGGACAGTTAGGGTCCAATGAGCAGTTCTTC.

This clone was counted between two and nine times. The V gene is TRBV6-1, the J gene TRBJ1-5, with a tentative D call TRBD1 (5 bases). Germline values: CDR1 MNHNS, CDR2 SASEGT. The length of the CDR3 is 13 residues. The V end lost 4 bases, the J end lost 5 bases, and 9 bases lay between the germline ends. CDR3 DNA: TGTGCCAGCAGTGCCGACAGAGATCAGCCCCAGCATTTT. It translates to CASSADRDQPQHF.

CDR3: CASSGSLAGSNEQFF. In DNA form, the CDR3 reads TGTGCCAGCAGTGGATCTCTAGCGGGATCTAATGAGCAGTTCTTC. The genes are TRBV2 and TRBJ2-1; TRBD2 agrees at 9 bases. Unmatched junction bases numbered 8, after V lost 4 bases and J lost 7 bases. The CDR3 has 15 residues. CDR1 SNHLY and CDR2 FYNNEI come from the germline V gene.

This clone appeared once. A read error may produce the germline difference seen at one junction end. The same CDR3 is also encoded by other DNA sequences in this sample. The DNA of the CDR3 is TGCGCCAGCAGCCTCACAGGTGGGAACACTGAAGCTTTCTTT. Protein sequence: CASSLTGGNTEAFF. This chain uses TRBV7-9 with TRBJ1-1, with TRBD1 as a possible D gene (5 bases). Germline V gene data show CDR1 as SEHNR and CDR2 as FQNEAQ (reference sequence). This CDR3 has 14 residues.